This TCR beta chain derives from a study of control samples from healthy donors and cancer patients. The CDR3 is made up of 12 amino acids. The V gene lost 2 bases and the J gene lost 5 bases, with 5 bases spanning the gap. Germline loops: CDR1 MNHEY, CDR2 SMNVEV (reference sequence). Method: immunoSEQ multiplex PCR; TCRdb's copy keeps in-frame clones and lacks some. The sample consists of approximately 170,000 clones, 88% of them appearing once. V usage is TRBV27 and J usage is TRBJ2-3; TRBD1 or TRBD2 may be the D gene (5 bases each). This TCR came from a woman in her twenties or thirties in good health. The material sequenced was blood. The CDR3 DNA sequence: TGTGCCAGCAGTTTAGGGGGAGATACGCAGTATTTT. It is translated as CASSLGGDTQYF.